One and the same sample provided the 5 T cell receptor beta chains below, sequenced in a study of regulatory T cells in long-lasting Graves disease. Sequencing libraries for TCR beta were prepared with iRepertoire HTBI primers and Arm-PCR of CDR3 regions. TCRdb re-derived calls from the multiplex PCR reads in MiXCR, one entry per CDR3 protein. The data hold hundreds of thousands of distinct CDR3 sequences, with approximately 13% observed a single time. The time point is: newly diagnosed GD, antithyroid drugs for less than 3 months. Making the TCR library involved RNA that had been extracted from PBMCs. This sample was also put to use in a study of T cells in Graves' hyperthyroidism and ophthalmopathy.

Material: peripheral blood mononuclear cells (PBMCs), obtained at new diagnosis, from a patient treated with antithyroid drugs. These receptors were obtained from a man younger than 40 with Graves disease.

The table lists this clonotype with many counts. The CDR3 region is CASSGGSSGSYNEQFF. CDR3 coding DNA: TGCGCCAGCAGCGGGGGAAGCTCGGGTTCCTACAATGAGCAGTTCTTC. The chain recombines TRBV5-1 with TRBJ2-1; D is tentatively TRBD1 or TRBD2 (5 bases each). Trimming shortened V by 4 bases and J by 1 base, and 15 bases separated the two germline ends. Germline V gene sequence: CDR1 SGHRS, CDR2 YFSETQ. The CDR3 covers 16 residues.

This chain joins TRBV27 and TRBJ1-1, with 12 positions matching TRBD1. The V segment lost 3 bases and the J segment 4 bases; nucleotides outside the gene matches: 9. CDR3 length equals 17 residues. The germline V gene has CDR1 MNHEY and CDR2 SMNVEV (reference sequence). The CDR3 here is CASSFGTGGRRGTEAFF. CDR3 coding DNA: TGTGCCAGCAGTTTTGGGACAGGGGGCAGGAGGGGCACTGAAGCTTTCTTT.

The chain recombines TRBV28 with TRBJ1-6; TRBD1 matches at 8 bases. V lost 5 bases and J lost 1; bases outside the gene matches: 4. CDR3 length equals 16 residues. Germline V gene data show CDR1 as MDHEN and CDR2 as SYDVKM. CDR3 DNA sequence: TGTGCCAGCAGTCGCCAGGGGGCGTCCTATAATTCACCCCTCCACTTT. Its protein product is CASSRQGASYNSPLHF.

This clonotype has a count of ten or more. The CDR3 region is CATSHPSTDTQYF. In DNA, the CDR3 is TGTGCCACCAGCCATCCTAGCACAGATACGCAGTATTTT. This chain connects TRBV24-1 to TRBJ2-3, with D uncertain. This CDR3 has 13 amino acids. The germline CDR1 and CDR2 sequences are KGHDR and SFDVKD. Trimming stripped 7 bases from V and 0 bases from J, with 7 bases between.

In its sample, this clonotype was seen a few times. The V call is TRBV30, the J call TRBJ2-2; either TRBD1 or TRBD2 may fit D (5 bases each). The CDR3 covers 17 residues. The germline gives CDR1 GTSNPN, CDR2 SVGIG (reference sequence). V lost 3 bases and J 3 bases, leaving 20 bases between the germline ends. As DNA, the CDR3 is TGTGCCTGGAGCATTGGGGGTCGAGGACTTTACACCGGGGAGCTGTTTTTT. Amino acids: CAWSIGGRGLYTGELFF.